This TCR beta chain was identified during a study of immune cell composition in non-small cell lung cancer. Using immunoSEQ multiplex PCR, the repertoire was profiled, and TCRdb retains in-frame clones only, with some absent. The sample has more than 7,500 clones, around 68% seen once. CDR1 and CDR2 (germline): SEHNR, FQNEAQ (reference sequence). The CDR3 consists of 14 residues. V gave up 5 bases and J gave up 6 bases, with 17 bases separating them. Sequences were obtained from lung tumor tissue. The chain employs TRBV7-9 and TRBJ2-7; D possibly uses TRBD1 or TRBD2 (5 bases each). This sequence was found in a human donor with non-small cell lung cancer. The CDR3 here is CASSPEARGLEQYF. The CDR3 nucleotides are TGTGCCAGCAGCCCAGAGGCCCGGGGCCTCGAGCAGTACTTC.